The rows below give T cell receptor beta chains drawn from one sample of a study of CD8 T cells in ankylosing spondylitis. TCRdb reprocessed the 5' RACE reads with MiXCR, giving one entry per CDR3 protein. The data hold about 36,000 distinct CDR3 sequences, with about 6.3% observed a single time. The sequenced sample consisted of blood, either unsorted or a sorted T cell fraction (not recorded which). The receptor set was obtained from a male donor with ankylosing spondylitis or in good health (not recorded which). CDR3s include the opening cysteine and the closing phenylalanine or tryptophan. Each record gives: clone size, CDR3 length, V gene, D gene, J gene, CDR3 DNA, CDR3 protein. A D gene is named only where the DNA matches it firmly. The size of a clone is reported for some rows only, either as once, few or many, or as a class for expanded clones.

many	16	TRBV7-2	.	TRBJ2-7	TGTGCCAGCAGCACCGAGCTGCGGGGAATCTCCGGCGAGCAGTACTTC	CASSTELRGISGEQYF
many	15	TRBV18	.	TRBJ2-1	TGTGCCAGCTCACCGCGGGCGGGGGCAGACAATGAGCAGTTCTTC	CASSPRAGADNEQFF
many	15	TRBV29-1	.	TRBJ1-1	TGCAGCGGATCCATGGGGTGGGGAATGAACACTGAAGCTTTCTTT	CSGSMGWGMNTEAFF
many	11	TRBV28	.	TRBJ2-2	TGTGCCAGCAGTTTGAAAGGGGAGCTGTTTTTT	CASSLKGELFF
many	17	TRBV5-5	.	TRBJ2-1	TGTGCCAGCAGCTTGGGAGGCCTGAGGGAGGCCTACAATGAGCAGTTCTTC	CASSLGGLREAYNEQFF
many	12	TRBV7-2	TRBD1	TRBJ2-3	TGTGCCAGCAGCCCTCGACAGGGTACGCAGTATTTT	CASSPRQGTQYF
many	15	TRBV11-2	TRBD1	TRBJ2-7	TGTGCCAGCAGCCAGGACAGGGGCTTGTCCTACGAGCAGTACTTC	CASSQDRGLSYEQYF
many	12	TRBV5-1	.	TRBJ2-1	TGCGCCAGCAGCGCGGACATAAATGAGCAGTTCTTC	CASSADINEQFF
many	15	TRBV7-2	.	TRBJ1-5	TGTGCCAGCAGCTTAGACAGGGTCTCCAATCAGCCCCAGCATTTT	CASSLDRVSNQPQHF
many	14	TRBV9	.	TRBJ1-2	TGTGCCAGCAGCGTAGACGTGGTAGGCTATGGCTACACCTTC	CASSVDVVGYGYTF
many	14	TRBV5-1	.	TRBJ2-5	TGCGCCAGCAGCTGGCAGGGTCATGGGGAGACCCAGTACTTC	CASSWQGHGETQYF
many	14	TRBV4-2	.	TRBJ1-5	TGTGCCAGCAGCCAAGGAAGCGAAAATCAGCCCCAGCATTTT	CASSQGSENQPQHF
many	15	TRBV28	.	TRBJ2-1	TGTGCCAGCAGATCCACCACGGGGCCCTGGGATGAGCAGTTCTTC	CASRSTTGPWDEQFF
many	13	TRBV13	.	TRBJ1-5	TGTGCCAGCAGCTCGTCTAGCAATCAGCCCCAGCATTTT	CASSSSSNQPQHF
many	16	TRBV5-1	.	TRBJ2-2	TGCGCCAGCAGCTTGGCGGGGAGAGGAAACACCGGGGAGCTGTTTTTT	CASSLAGRGNTGELFF
many	17	TRBV6-5	.	TRBJ1-1	TGTGCCAGCAGTTACTCTATCTCTGAGGGGCGTCGCACTGAAGCTTTCTTT	CASSYSISEGRRTEAFF
many	14	TRBV2	.	TRBJ1-2	TGTGCCAGCACCAATTACCCGGGGGACGGTGGCTACACCTTC	CASTNYPGDGGYTF
many	13	TRBV9	.	TRBJ2-1	TGTGCCAGCAGCATCCTTGGGGGTTATGAGCAGTTCTTC	CASSILGGYEQFF
many	15	TRBV5-1	TRBD1	TRBJ2-7	TGCGCCAGCAGCTTTCGGCAGGGGGCTGACCACGAGCAGTACTTC	CASSFRQGADHEQYF
many	11	TRBV20-1	.	TRBJ1-2	TGCAGTGCTGCACTTAGGGGCGGCTACACCTTC	CSAALRGGYTF
many	15	TRBV18	TRBD1	TRBJ2-7	TGTGCCAGCTCACCTCGACAGGGGGACCTCTACGAGCAGTACTTC	CASSPRQGDLYEQYF
many	16	TRBV21-1	.	TRBJ1-2	TGTGCCAGCAGTTTTCTCCGGGACCCCACAGACTATGGCTACACCTTC	CASSFLRDPTDYGYTF
many	13	TRBV20-1	.	TRBJ2-3	TGCAGTGCTGAAGACTCCCACACAGATACGCAGTATTTT	CSAEDSHTDTQYF
many	14	TRBV20-1	.	TRBJ2-1	TGCAGCTCCTCCCCGGGGGGCTGGCTTACGGGGCAGTTCTTC	CSSSPGGWLTGQFF
many	16	TRBV19	TRBD2	TRBJ2-1	TGTGCCAGTAGTTCCTTCACTAGCGGGAACTACAATGAGCAGTTCTTC	CASSSFTSGNYNEQFF
many	11	TRBV6-2/TRBV6-3	.	TRBJ2-1	TGTGCCAGCAGTCGTCAGAATGAGCAGTTCTTC	CASSRQNEQFF
many	16	TRBV10-3	.	TRBJ2-3	TGTGCCATCAGTGAGCCGGCCAGGGCTAGCACAGATACGCAGTATTTT	CAISEPARASTDTQYF
many	15	TRBV7-9	TRBD2	TRBJ2-1	TGTGCCAGCCTCCCAGGGACTAGCGCCTACAATGAGCAGTTCTTC	CASLPGTSAYNEQFF
many	11	TRBV13	.	TRBJ2-5	TGTGCCAGCAGCCCCGGGCGGACCCAGTACTTC	CASSPGRTQYF
many	14	TRBV5-1	.	TRBJ2-5	TGCGCCAGCAGCTTGGTCGCCGGGGCGGAGACCCAGTACTTC	CASSLVAGAETQYF
many	15	TRBV6-2/TRBV6-3	.	TRBJ2-3	TGTGCCAGCAGTTACTTAGGACAGTCCACAGATACGCAGTATTTT	CASSYLGQSTDTQYF
.	13	TRBV11-2	.	TRBJ1-5	TGTGCCAGCAGCTTAGAGTGGGGACTGCCCCAGCATTTT	CASSLEWGLPQHF
many	17	TRBV3-1	TRBD2	TRBJ2-5	TGTGCCAGCAGCCTATCCAATAGGGCTAGCGGGAGGGTCCAGGCGTACTTC	CASSLSNRASGRVQAYF
many	15	TRBV24-1	TRBD2	TRBJ2-1	TGTGCCACCAGTGATCGACTAGCGGGACTGGATGAGCAGTTCTTC	CATSDRLAGLDEQFF
many	15	TRBV14	.	TRBJ2-2	TGTGCCAGCAGCTTGGAGGGGCGAGGAACCGGGGAGCTGTTTTTT	CASSLEGRGTGELFF
many	17	TRBV5-1	.	TRBJ2-2	TGCGCCAGCAGCTTGAGGTTCGTGGGTGCGAACACCGGGGAGCTGTTTTTT	CASSLRFVGANTGELFF
.	13	TRBV20-1	.	TRBJ1-5	TGCAGTGCTAGTGGGAGGCTTGATCAGCCCCAGCATTTT	CSASGRLDQPQHF
many	14	TRBV12-3/TRBV12-4	.	TRBJ1-1	TGTGCCAGCAGTTTGCGGACAGCGAACACTGAAGCTTTCTTT	CASSLRTANTEAFF
many	16	TRBV18	TRBD1	TRBJ2-2	TGTGCCAGCTCACCACCGACAGGGTTGAGCACCGGGGAGCTGTTTTTT	CASSPPTGLSTGELFF
.	15	TRBV4-3	.	TRBJ1-4	TGCGCCAGCAGCCAAGGGACAGCAACTAATGAAAAACTGTTTTTT	CASSQGTATNEKLFF
many	15	TRBV6-6	.	TRBJ2-1	TGTGCCAGCAGTCCCCGCGGGACGGCAAACAATGAGCAGTTCTTC	CASSPRGTANNEQFF
.	15	TRBV5-1	.	TRBJ2-1	TGCGCCAGCGGACTCGTAAGCGAACCCTACAATGAGCAGTTCTTC	CASGLVSEPYNEQFF
many	14	TRBV20-1	.	TRBJ2-2	TGCAGTGCTTCCAAAAGGCCTATTGGCGGGGAGCTGTTTTTT	CSASKRPIGGELFF
many	19	TRBV6-5	.	TRBJ2-6	TGTGCCAGCAGTTACCCCGCCGACCTGTTTGCCTCTGGGGCCAACGTCCTGACTTTC	CASSYPADLFASGANVLTF
many	15	TRBV10-3	TRBD1	TRBJ1-2	TGTGCCATCAGTGAGTCTACCGGACAGGCAGGAGGCTACACCTTC	CAISESTGQAGGYTF
many	13	TRBV4-1	.	TRBJ1-5	TGCGCCAGCAGCCAAGATAGGAGGCAGCCCCAGCATTTT	CASSQDRRQPQHF
many	15	TRBV5-1	.	TRBJ2-2	TGCGCCAGCAGCTTCGTGGGAGGGAACACCGGGGAGCTGTTTTTT	CASSFVGGNTGELFF
many	12	TRBV10-3	TRBD2	TRBJ2-7	TGTGCCATCAGTGATGGGGGGGACGAGCAGTACTTC	CAISDGGDEQYF
many	14	TRBV20-1	TRBD2	TRBJ2-7	TGCAGTGCGCGGACTAGCGGGGTCCTGGGTGAGCAGTACTTC	CSARTSGVLGEQYF
many	13	TRBV28	.	TRBJ2-5	TGTGCCAGCAGTGGACAGATTGGCAAGACCCAGTACTTC	CASSGQIGKTQYF
many	12	TRBV4-1	.	TRBJ2-3	TGCGCCAGCAGCCACCTAGGGGATACGCAGTATTTT	CASSHLGDTQYF
many	14	TRBV5-6	.	TRBJ1-1	TGTGCCAGCAGCCGGGACACCCGAGGGACTGAAGCTTTCTTT	CASSRDTRGTEAFF
many	14	TRBV29-1	TRBD1	TRBJ2-2	TGCAGCGCCAGCATGACAGGGGGTGCCGGGGAGCTGTTTTTT	CSASMTGGAGELFF
many	12	TRBV4-2	.	TRBJ1-1	TGTGCCAGCAGCCCGCGAAACACTGAAGCTTTCTTT	CASSPRNTEAFF
many	14	TRBV7-8	.	TRBJ1-6	TGTGCCAGCAGCTTAGGGGGGGCGGGTTCACCCCTCCACTTT	CASSLGGAGSPLHF